This section outlines one T cell receptor (beta chain) sequence together with its context. What it binds is unknown. This specimen comes from a study of T cells in Graves' hyperthyroidism and ophthalmopathy. The source material, RNA transcripts, was used to amplify TCR beta CDR3 regions. A set of HTBI primers served as the primers for a first-round RT-PCR of the TCR CDR3. Using its own MiXCR run on the multiplex PCR reads, TCRdb lists one record per CDR3 protein. The table lists about 560,000 distinct CDR3 sequences, roughly a sixth of them singletons. Stable disease denoted Graves' hyperthyroidism without ophthalmopathy progression within 18 months. Source material for PBMCs was over 7.5 ml fresh peripheral blood. V dropped 3 bases and J dropped 7; count of bases not matched to a gene: 4. Germline V gives CDR1 DFQATT, CDR2 SNEGSKA (reference sequence). The CDR3 is 12 amino acids. Study observations and caveats: A model of 13 V-J features distinguished ophthalmopathy from stable hyperthyroidism.

The chain links TRBV20-1 to TRBJ1-2; the match to TRBD1 covers 8 bases. The source of this sequence is a woman aged 18-30 years with Graves' hyperthyroidism. The sample was blood. The CDR3 nucleotides read TGCAGTGCTAGGCACAGGGGGGCTGGCTACACCTTC. Translated: CSARHRGAGYTF.